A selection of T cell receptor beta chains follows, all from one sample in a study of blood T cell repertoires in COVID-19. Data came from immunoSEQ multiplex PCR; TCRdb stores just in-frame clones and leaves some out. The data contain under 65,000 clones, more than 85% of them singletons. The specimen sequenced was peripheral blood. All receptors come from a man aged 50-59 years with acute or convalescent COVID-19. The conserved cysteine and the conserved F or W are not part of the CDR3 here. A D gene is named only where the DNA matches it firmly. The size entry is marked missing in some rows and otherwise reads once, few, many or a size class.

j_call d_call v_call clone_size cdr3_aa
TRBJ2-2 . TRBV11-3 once ASSSSAHTGELF
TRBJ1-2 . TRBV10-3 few AISEQGYGYT
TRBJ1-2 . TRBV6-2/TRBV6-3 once ASSPLKIRGTPTRVGYT
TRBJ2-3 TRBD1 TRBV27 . ASRRTGWTDTQY
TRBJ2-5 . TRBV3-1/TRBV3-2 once ASSQGTGDRETQY
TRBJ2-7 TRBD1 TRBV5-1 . ASSSGQGTYEQY
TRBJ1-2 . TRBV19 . ASAAIQVGGYT
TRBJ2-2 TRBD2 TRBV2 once ASSESSGGLNTGELF
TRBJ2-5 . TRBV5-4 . ASSLLSGGRETQY
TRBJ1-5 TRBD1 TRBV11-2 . ASSSGGVQPQH
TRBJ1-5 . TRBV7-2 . ASSLNRVSQPQH
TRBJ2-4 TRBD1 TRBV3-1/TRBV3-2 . ASSHRKGQGLKNIQY
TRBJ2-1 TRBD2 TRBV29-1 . SVGGGERDEQF
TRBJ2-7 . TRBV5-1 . ASSLAGTYYYEQY
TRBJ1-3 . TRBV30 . AWRSDGNTIY